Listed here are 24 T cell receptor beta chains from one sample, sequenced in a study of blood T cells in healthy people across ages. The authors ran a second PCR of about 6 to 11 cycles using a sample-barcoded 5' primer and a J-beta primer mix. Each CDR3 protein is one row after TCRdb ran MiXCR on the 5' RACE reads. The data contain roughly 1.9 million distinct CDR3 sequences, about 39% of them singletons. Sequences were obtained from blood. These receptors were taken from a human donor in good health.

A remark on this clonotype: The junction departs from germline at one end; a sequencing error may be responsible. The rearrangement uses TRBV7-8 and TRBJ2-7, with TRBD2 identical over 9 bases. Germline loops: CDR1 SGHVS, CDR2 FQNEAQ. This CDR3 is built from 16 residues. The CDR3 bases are TGCGCCAGCAGCAACCCGGGACTAGCTACCGCCTACGAGCAGTACTTC. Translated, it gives CASSNPGLATAYEQYF.

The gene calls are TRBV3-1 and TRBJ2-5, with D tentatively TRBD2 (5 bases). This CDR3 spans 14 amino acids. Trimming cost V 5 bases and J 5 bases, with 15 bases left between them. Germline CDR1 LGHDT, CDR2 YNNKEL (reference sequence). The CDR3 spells CASSSSSYRETQYF. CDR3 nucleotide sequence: TGTGCCAGCAGCTCTTCTAGCTACCGGGAGACCCAGTACTTC.

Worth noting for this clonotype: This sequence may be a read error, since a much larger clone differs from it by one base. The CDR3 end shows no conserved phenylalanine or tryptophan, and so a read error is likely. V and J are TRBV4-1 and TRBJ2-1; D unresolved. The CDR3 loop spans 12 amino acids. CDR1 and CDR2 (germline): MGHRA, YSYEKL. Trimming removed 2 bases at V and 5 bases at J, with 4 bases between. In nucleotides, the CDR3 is TGCGCCAGCAGCCAACACCACAATGAGCAGTTCGTC. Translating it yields CASSQHHNEQFV.

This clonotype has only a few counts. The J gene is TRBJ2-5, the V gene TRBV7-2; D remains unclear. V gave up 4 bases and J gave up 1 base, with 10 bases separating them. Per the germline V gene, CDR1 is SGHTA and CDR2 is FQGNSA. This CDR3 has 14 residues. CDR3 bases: TGTGCCAGCAGCTCTAGACCCACCCAAGAGACCCAGTACTTC. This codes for CASSSRPTQETQYF.

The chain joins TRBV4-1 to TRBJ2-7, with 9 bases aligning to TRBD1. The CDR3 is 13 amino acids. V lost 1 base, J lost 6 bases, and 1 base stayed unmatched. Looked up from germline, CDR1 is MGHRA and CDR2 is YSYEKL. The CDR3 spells CASSQATGGEQYF. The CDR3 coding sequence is TGCGCCAGCAGCCAAGCGACAGGGGGCGAGCAGTACTTC.

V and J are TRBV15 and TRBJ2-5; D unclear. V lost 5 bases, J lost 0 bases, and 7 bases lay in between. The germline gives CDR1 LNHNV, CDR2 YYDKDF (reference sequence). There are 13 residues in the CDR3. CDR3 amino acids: CATSQPNQETQYF. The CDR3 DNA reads TGTGCCACCAGCCAACCGAACCAAGAGACCCAGTACTTC.

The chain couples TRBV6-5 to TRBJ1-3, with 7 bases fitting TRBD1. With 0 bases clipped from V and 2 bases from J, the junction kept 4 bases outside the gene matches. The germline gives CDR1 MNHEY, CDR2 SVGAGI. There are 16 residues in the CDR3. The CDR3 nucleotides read TGTGCCAGCAGTTACTCAGGGGGCTTCGCTGGAAACACCATATATTTT. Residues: CASSYSGGFAGNTIYF.

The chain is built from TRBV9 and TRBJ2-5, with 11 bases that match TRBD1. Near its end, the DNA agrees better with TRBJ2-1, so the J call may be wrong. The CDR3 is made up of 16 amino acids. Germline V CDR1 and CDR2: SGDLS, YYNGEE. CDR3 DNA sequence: TGTGCCAGCAGCGTAGCCCGGACAGGGGGCCAAGAGACCCAGTTCTTC. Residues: CASSVARTGGQETQFF.

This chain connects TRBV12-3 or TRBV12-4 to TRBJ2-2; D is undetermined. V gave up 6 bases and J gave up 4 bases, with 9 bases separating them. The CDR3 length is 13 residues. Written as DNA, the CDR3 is TGTGCCAGCAGCCCCGGAATCACCGGGGAGCTGTTTTTT. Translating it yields CASSPGITGELFF.

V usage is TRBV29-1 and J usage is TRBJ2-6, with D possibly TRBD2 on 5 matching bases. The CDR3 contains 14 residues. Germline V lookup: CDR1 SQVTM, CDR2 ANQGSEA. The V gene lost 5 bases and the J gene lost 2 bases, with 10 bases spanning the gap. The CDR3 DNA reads TGCAGCGTTTATGGGAGCCCTGGGGCCAACGTCCTGACTTTC. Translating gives CSVYGSPGANVLTF.

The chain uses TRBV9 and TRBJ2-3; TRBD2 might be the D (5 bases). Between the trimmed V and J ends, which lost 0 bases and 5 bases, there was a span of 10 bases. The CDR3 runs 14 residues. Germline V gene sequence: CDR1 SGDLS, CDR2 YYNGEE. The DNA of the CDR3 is TGTGCCAGCAGCGTAGCCTCCGGGGAAGATACGCAGTATTTT. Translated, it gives CASSVASGEDTQYF.

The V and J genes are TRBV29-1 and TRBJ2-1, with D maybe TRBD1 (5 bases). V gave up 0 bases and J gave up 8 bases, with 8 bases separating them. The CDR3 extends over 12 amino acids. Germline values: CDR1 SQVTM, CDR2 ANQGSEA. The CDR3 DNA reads TGCAGCGTTGAAGACGGCAGGGATGAGCAGTTCTTC. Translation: CSVEDGRDEQFF.

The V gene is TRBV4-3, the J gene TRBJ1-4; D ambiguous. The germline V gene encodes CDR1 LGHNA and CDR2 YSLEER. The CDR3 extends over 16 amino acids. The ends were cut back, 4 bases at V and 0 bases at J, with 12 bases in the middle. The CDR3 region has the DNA TGCGCCAGCAGCCCTATGCCCGGGTCAACTAATGAAAAACTGTTTTTT. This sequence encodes CASSPMPGSTNEKLFF.

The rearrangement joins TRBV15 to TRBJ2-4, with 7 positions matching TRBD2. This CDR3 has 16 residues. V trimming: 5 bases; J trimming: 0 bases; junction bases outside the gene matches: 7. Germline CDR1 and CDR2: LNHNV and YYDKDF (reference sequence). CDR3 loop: CATSGGGGKAKNIQYF. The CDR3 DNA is TGTGCCACCAGCGGCGGGGGAGGTAAAGCCAAAAACATTCAGTACTTC.

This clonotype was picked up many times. CDR3 sequence (DNA): TGTGCCAGCAGCTTGGACGGCAACAATCAGCCCCAGCATTTT. Translating it yields CASSLDGNNQPQHF. The V gene is TRBV5-5, the J gene TRBJ1-5; D ambiguous. Trimming took 0 bases from V and 3 from J, leaving 7 bases between them. The germline CDR1 and CDR2 sequences are SGHKS and YYEKEE (reference sequence). This CDR3 comprises 14 residues.

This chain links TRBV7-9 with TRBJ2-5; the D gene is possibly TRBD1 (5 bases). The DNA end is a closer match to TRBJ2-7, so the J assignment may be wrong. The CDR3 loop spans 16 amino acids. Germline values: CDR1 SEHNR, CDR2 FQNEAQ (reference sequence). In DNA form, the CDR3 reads TGTGCCAGCAGCTTATCGACAGCGCTACAACTCTACGAGCAGTACTTC. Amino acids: CASSLSTALQLYEQYF.

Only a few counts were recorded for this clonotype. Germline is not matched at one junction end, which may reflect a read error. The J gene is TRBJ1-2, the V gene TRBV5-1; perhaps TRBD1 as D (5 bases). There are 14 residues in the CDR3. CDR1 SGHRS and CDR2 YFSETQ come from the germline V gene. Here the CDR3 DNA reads TGCGCCAGCAGCTCCGACCCGCAGGGAATGGGCTGCACCTTC. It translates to CASSSDPQGMGCTF.

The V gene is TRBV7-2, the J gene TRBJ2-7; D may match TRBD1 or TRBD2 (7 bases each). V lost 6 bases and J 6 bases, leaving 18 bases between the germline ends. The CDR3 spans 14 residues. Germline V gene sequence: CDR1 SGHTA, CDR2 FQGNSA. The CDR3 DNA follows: TGTGCCAGCAGTTTAAGCGGGACAGCCCGCGAGCAGTACTTC. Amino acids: CASSLSGTAREQYF.

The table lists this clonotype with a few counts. Here the CDR3 reads CASSSTGSALDEQYF. CDR3 bases: TGTGCCAGCAGCTCTACAGGGTCGGCGCTGGACGAGCAGTACTTC. V and J are TRBV7-2 and TRBJ2-7, with D perhaps TRBD1 (6 bases). Per germline, CDR1 SGHTA and CDR2 FQGNSA. The CDR3 runs to 15 residues. With 4 bases removed from V and 5 bases from J, the gap between germline ends came to 18 bases.

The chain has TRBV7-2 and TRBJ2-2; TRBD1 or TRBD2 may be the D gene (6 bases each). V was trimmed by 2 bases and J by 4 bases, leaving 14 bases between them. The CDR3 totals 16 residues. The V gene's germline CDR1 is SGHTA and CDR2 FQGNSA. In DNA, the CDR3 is TGTGCCAGCAGCTTAATCGGGGGCCTCGGCACCGGGGAGCTGTTTTTT. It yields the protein CASSLIGGLGTGELFF.

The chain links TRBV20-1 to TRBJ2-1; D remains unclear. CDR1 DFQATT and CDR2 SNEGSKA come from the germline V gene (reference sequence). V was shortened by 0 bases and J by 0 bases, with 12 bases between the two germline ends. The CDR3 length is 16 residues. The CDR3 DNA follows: TGCAGTGCTAGAGACGACGGATTAAGCTCCTACAATGAGCAGTTCTTC. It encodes CSARDDGLSSYNEQFF.

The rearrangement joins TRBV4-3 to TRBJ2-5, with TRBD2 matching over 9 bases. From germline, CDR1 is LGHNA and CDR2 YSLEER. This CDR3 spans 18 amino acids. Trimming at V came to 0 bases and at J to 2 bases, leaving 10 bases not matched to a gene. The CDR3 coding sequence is TGCGCCAGCAGCCAAGATCCCGGGCTAGCGGGGAGACAAGAGACCCAGTACTTC. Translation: CASSQDPGLAGRQETQYF.

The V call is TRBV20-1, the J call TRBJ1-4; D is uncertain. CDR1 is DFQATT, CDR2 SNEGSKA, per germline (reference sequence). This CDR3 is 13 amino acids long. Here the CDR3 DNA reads TGCAGCGTGTTTGAACAGCTTAATGAAAAACTGTTTTTT. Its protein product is CSVFEQLNEKLFF.

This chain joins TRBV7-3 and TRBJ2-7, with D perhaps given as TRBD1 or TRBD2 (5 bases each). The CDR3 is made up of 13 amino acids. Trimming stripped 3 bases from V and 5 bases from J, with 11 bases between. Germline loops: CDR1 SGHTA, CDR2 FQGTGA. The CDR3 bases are TGTGCCAGCAGCTTCAAGGGACGAAACGAGCAGTACTTC. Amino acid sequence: CASSFKGRNEQYF.